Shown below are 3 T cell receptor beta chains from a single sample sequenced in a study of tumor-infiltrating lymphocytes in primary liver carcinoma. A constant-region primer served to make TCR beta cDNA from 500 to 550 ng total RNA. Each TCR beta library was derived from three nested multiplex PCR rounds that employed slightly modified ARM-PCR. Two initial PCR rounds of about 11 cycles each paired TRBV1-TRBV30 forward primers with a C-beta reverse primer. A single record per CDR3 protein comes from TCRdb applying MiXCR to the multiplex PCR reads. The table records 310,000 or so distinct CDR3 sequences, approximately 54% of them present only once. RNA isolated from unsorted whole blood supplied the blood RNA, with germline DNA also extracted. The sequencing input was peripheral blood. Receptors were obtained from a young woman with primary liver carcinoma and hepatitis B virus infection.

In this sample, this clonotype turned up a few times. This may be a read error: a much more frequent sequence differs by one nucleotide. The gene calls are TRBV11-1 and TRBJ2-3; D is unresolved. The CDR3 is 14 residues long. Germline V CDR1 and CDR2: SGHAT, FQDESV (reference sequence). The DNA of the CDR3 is TGTACCAGCAGCTTAAACGCGAGATCGGATACGCAGTATTTT. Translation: CTSSLNARSDTQYF.

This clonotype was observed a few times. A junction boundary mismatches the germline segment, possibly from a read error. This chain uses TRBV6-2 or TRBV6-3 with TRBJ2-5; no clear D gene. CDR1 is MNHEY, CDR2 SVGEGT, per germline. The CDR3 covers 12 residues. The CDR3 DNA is TGTGCCAGCGTATCGAACAGAGAGACTCAGTACTTC. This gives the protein CASVSNRETQYF.

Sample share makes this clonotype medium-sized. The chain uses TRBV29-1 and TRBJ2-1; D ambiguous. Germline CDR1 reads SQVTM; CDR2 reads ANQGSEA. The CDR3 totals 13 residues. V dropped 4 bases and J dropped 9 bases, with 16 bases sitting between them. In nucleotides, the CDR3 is TGCAGCGTTGTTATAAGCCGCATCTTTGAGCAGTTCTTC. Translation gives CSVVISRIFEQFF.